The 14 T cell receptor beta chains below were found in one sample sequenced in a study of T cell repertoires in cytomegalovirus infection. TCRdb independently ran MiXCR on the reads; one entry per CDR3 protein. The data show a few hundred thousand distinct CDR3 sequences, approximately 18% seen once. Sequenced input: PBMCs. These TCRs come from a human donor in good health (CMV status not recorded). Some clones in this sample may be carry-over from other donors' samples.

This clonotype was counted between two and nine times. The chain couples TRBV7-9 to TRBJ1-3, with unresolved D. The germline V gene encodes CDR1 SEHNR and CDR2 FQNEAQ (reference sequence). Trimming removed 5 bases at V and 4 bases at J, with 12 bases between. CDR3 length: 14 residues. CDR3 residues: CASSRAGSGNTIYF. CDR3 DNA: TGTGCCAGCAGCCGGGCCGGGTCCGGAAACACCATATATTTT.

The chain has TRBV28 and TRBJ2-2; D is unclear. This CDR3 spans 17 amino acids. The V gene's germline CDR1 is MDHEN and CDR2 SYDVKM. Trimming removed 1 base at V and 4 bases at J, with 16 bases between. This CDR3 is CASSLSWGKSGTGELFF. The CDR3 region has the DNA TGTGCCAGCAGTTTATCGTGGGGAAAATCGGGCACCGGGGAGCTGTTTTTT.

The table lists this clonotype with many counts. The J gene is TRBJ2-7, the V gene TRBV7-2; TRBD1 matches 10 bases. V gave up 5 bases and J gave up 5 bases; unmatched junction bases: 6. The CDR3 has 14 amino acids. Germline CDR1 SGHTA, CDR2 FQGNSA. CDR3: CASSARDRGNEQYF. The DNA for the CDR3 is TGTGCCAGCAGCGCCCGGGACAGGGGTAACGAGCAGTACTTC.

The V and J genes are TRBV27 and TRBJ1-1, with 10 bases aligning to TRBD1. Losses at the gene ends were 2 bases for V and 4 bases for J; bases not matched to a gene: 4. The germline gives CDR1 MNHEY, CDR2 SMNVEV (reference sequence). This CDR3 contains 15 residues. The CDR3 sequence is CASSLIRTGGTEAFF. CDR3 sequence (DNA): TGTGCCAGCAGTTTAATACGGACAGGGGGCACTGAAGCTTTCTTT.

The V and J genes are TRBV28 and TRBJ1-4; 8 bases match TRBD1. Per germline, CDR1 MDHEN and CDR2 SYDVKM. V was pared by 4 bases and J by 8 bases, with 9 bases of the junction left unmatched. The CDR3 has 15 amino acids. The chain's CDR3 is CASSSSGGAGEKLFF. CDR3 in DNA: TGTGCCAGCAGTTCTTCAGGGGGCGCTGGAGAAAAACTGTTTTTT.

The genes are TRBV7-8 and TRBJ1-1, with 8 nucleotides matching TRBD1. Germline V gives CDR1 SGHVS, CDR2 FQNEAQ. This CDR3 contains 13 residues. V gave up 6 bases and J gave up 7 bases; unmatched junction bases: 7. CDR3: CASSSGTGGEAFF. The CDR3 bases are TGTGCCAGCAGTTCGGGTACAGGGGGTGAAGCTTTCTTT.

This clonotype showed up many times. This chain uses TRBV7-2 with TRBJ1-1; D might be TRBD1 (5 bases). Germline V lookup: CDR1 SGHTA, CDR2 FQGNSA. The CDR3 covers 16 residues. Trimming removed 1 base at V and 0 bases at J, with 12 bases between. The CDR3 protein is CASSLVSGAVNTEAFF. DNA for the CDR3: TGTGCCAGCAGCTTAGTATCCGGGGCAGTGAACACTGAAGCTTTCTTT.

The chain carries TRBV15 and TRBJ2-1; 10 positions agree with TRBD2. V shed 0 bases and J 8 bases; nucleotides not matched to a gene: 7. From germline, CDR1 is LNHNV and CDR2 YYDKDF (reference sequence). The CDR3 extends over 16 amino acids. CDR3 bases: TGTGCCACCAGCAGAGATAGAAGCGGGGGGGCAGATGAGCAGTTCTTC. This codes for CATSRDRSGGADEQFF.

In its sample, this clonotype was seen a few times. V usage is TRBV3-1 and J usage is TRBJ2-1; D is uncertain. Germline V gene sequence: CDR1 LGHDT, CDR2 YNNKEL (reference sequence). Trimming took off 1 base at V and 8 bases at J, with 6 bases between the two ends. The CDR3 is made up of 12 amino acids. The CDR3 DNA sequence: TGTGCCAGCAGCCAAGTTGGGCATGAGCAGTTCTTC. Protein: CASSQVGHEQFF.

This clonotype has at least ten counts. CDR3 coding DNA: TGTGCCAGCAGCTTAGTGGGACAGGGGGAGCAGTACTTC. This encodes CASSLVGQGEQYF. The V and J genes are TRBV7-2 and TRBJ2-7, with 10 bases identical to TRBD1. The CDR3 sequence is 13 residues long. With V trimmed by 1 base and J by 7 bases, 1 base remained unmatched. Germline loops: CDR1 SGHTA, CDR2 FQGNSA.

The chain uses TRBV20-1 and TRBJ2-5; maybe TRBD1 (5 bases). The CDR3 spans 12 residues. V was clipped by 6 bases and J by 4 bases, with 12 bases between them. Per germline, CDR1 DFQATT and CDR2 SNEGSKA (reference sequence). CDR3 in amino acids: CSAKTVRETQYF. CDR3 DNA: TGCAGTGCAAAGACAGTTCGAGAGACCCAGTACTTC.

This clonotype was counted many times. The genes are TRBV7-2 and TRBJ1-2, with TRBD1 as a possible D gene (6 bases). The CDR3 consists of 13 residues. V was trimmed by 6 bases and J by 4 bases, leaving 12 bases between them. The V gene's germline CDR1 is SGHTA and CDR2 FQGNSA. CDR3 nucleotides: TGTGCCAGCAGTCCGAGGGGGGGCTATGGCTACACCTTC. Its translation is CASSPRGGYGYTF.

This clonotype was detected ten times or more. V and J are TRBV19 and TRBJ1-1; maybe TRBD1 (6 bases). Trimming cost V 8 bases and J 5 bases, with 15 bases left between them. This CDR3 region has 13 residues. Per the germline V gene, CDR1 is LNHDA and CDR2 is SQIVND (reference sequence). In nucleotides, the CDR3 is TGTGCCAGTGGACAGTCGGTGGGTACTGAAGCTTTCTTT. Its translation: CASGQSVGTEAFF.

Many counts were recorded for this clonotype. The genes are TRBV12-3 or TRBV12-4 and TRBJ2-1, with 12 bases lining up with TRBD2. V lost 5 bases, J lost 3 bases, and 2 bases stayed unmatched. This CDR3 is built from 15 residues. The CDR3 coding sequence is TGTGCCAGCAGTGCTAGCGGGAGGGTCTACAATGAGCAGTTCTTC. Translated, it gives CASSASGRVYNEQFF.